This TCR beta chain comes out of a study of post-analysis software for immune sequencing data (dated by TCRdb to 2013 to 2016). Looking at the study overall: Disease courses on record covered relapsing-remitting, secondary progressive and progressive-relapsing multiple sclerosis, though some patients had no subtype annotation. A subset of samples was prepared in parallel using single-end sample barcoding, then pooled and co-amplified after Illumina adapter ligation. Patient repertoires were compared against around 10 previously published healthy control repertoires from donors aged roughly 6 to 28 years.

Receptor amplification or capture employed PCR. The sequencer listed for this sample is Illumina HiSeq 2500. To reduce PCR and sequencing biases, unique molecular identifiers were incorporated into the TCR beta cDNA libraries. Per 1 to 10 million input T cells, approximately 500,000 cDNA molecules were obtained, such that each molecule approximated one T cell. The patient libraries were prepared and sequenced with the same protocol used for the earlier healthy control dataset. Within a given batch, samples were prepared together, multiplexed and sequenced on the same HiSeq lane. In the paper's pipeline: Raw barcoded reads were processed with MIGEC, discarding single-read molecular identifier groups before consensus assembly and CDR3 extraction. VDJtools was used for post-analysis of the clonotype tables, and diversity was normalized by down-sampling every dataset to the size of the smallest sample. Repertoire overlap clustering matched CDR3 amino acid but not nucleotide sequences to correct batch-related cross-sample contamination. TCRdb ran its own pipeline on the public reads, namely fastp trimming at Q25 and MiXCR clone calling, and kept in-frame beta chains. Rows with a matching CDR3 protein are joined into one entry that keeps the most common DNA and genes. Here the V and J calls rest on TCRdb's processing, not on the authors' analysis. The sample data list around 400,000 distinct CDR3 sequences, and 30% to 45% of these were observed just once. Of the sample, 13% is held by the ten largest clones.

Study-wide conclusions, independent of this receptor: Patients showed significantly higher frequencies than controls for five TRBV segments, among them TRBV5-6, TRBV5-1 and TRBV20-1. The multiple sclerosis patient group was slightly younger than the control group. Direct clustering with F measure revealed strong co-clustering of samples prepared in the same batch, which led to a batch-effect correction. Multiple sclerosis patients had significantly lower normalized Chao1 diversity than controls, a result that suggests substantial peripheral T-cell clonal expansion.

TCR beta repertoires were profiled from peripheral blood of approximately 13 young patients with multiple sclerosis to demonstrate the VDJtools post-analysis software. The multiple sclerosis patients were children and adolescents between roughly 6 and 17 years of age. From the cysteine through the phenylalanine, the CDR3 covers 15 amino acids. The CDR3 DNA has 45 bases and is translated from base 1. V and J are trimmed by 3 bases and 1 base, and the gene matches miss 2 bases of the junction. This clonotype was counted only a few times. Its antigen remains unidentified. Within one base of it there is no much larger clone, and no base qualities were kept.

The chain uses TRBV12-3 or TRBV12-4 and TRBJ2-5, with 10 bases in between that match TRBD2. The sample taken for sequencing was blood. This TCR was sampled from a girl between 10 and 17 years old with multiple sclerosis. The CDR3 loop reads CASSFASGGQETQYF. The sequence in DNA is TGTGCCAGCAGTTTTGCTAGCGGGGGCCAAGAGACCCAGTACTTC.